The 27 T cell receptor beta chains given below trace back to one sample, sequenced in a study of cytomegalovirus exposure and HLA in healthy donors. Only in-frame clones appear in the TCRdb table, and some are missing; sequencing was by immunoSEQ multiplex PCR. The data contain tens of thousands of clones, approximately 96% of them singletons. Sequences were obtained from PBMCs. The receptors were sampled from a man younger than 30 in good health and CMV-seronegative.

CDR3 sequence: CASSLLRTSTDTQYF. CDR3 nucleotides: TGTGCCAGCAGTTTATTGCGTACTAGCACAGATACGCAGTATTTT. This chain uses TRBV28 with TRBJ2-3; D not certain. The CDR3 contains 15 residues. The germline V and J ends were trimmed by 1 base and 0 bases, with 8 bases remaining between them. Germline values: CDR1 MDHEN, CDR2 SYDVKM.

This rearrangement joins TRBV29-1 to TRBJ2-5, with 7 bases matching TRBD1. CDR3 size: 14 residues. The germline gives CDR1 SQVTM, CDR2 ANQGSEA. The junction had 11 bases not matched to a gene; V was cut back by 6 bases and J by 4 bases. The CDR3 bases are TGCAGCGTAGTTGACAGGGTGTACGGAGAGACCCAGTACTTC. Protein sequence: CSVVDRVYGETQYF.

The V and J genes are TRBV6-1 and TRBJ2-5, with TRBD2 as a possible D gene (5 bases). The CDR3 length is 14 residues. Trimming stripped 6 bases from V and 5 bases from J, with 16 bases between. CDR1 is MNHNS, CDR2 SASEGT, per germline. The CDR3 protein is CASRMSGPAETQYF. As DNA, the CDR3 is TGTGCCAGCAGGATGAGCGGTCCGGCGGAGACCCAGTACTTC.

The rearrangement links TRBV6-4 to TRBJ2-3, with 12 bases identical to TRBD2. CDR3 length: 14 residues. J gave up 5 bases and V 3 bases, and 0 bases lay outside the gene matches. CDR1 and CDR2 from the germline V gene are MRHNA and SNTAGT. The CDR3 here is CASSEGLAGDTQYF. The CDR3 DNA reads TGTGCCAGCAGTGAGGGACTAGCGGGAGATACGCAGTATTTT.

The chain employs TRBV10-3 and TRBJ2-3; TRBD2 aligns across 9 bases. CDR3 length: 14 residues. Germline trimming cut 10 bases from V and 3 bases from J; bases unmatched to any gene: 8. Per germline, CDR1 ENHRY and CDR2 SYGVKD. CDR3 nucleotides: TGTGCCAGCGCGCGGGAGGGCGGGACAGATACGCAGTATTTT. It specifies CASAREGGTDTQYF.

The genes are TRBV10-3 and TRBJ1-2; tentative D call: TRBD1 (5 bases). The ends were cut back, 5 bases at V and 6 bases at J, with 13 bases in the middle. Germline V gene data show CDR1 as ENHRY and CDR2 as SYGVKD. The CDR3 sequence is 13 residues long. The CDR3 bases are TGTGCCATCAGTTCCGGGTACAGGAATGGCTACACCTTC. As protein: CAISSGYRNGYTF.

The V call is TRBV30, the J call TRBJ2-3, with D possibly matching TRBD1 (5 bases). The CDR3 length is 13 residues. Trimming pared 3 bases from V and 4 bases from J, leaving 11 bases between. The germline CDR1 and CDR2 sequences are GTSNPN and SVGIG (reference sequence). The DNA for the CDR3 is TGTGCCTGGAGCAGACAGCGAGCAGATACGCAGTATTTT. As protein: CAWSRQRADTQYF. Combining the CDR3 with reference TRBV30 and TRBJ2-3 gives the whole variable domain SQTIHQWPATLVQPVGSPLSLECTVEGTSNPNLYWYRQAAGRGLQLLFYSVGIGQISSEVPQNLSASRPQDRQFILSSKKLLLSDSGFYLCAWSRQRADTQYFGPGTRLTVL.

V is TRBV9 and J is TRBJ2-1; possible D gene TRBD2, 6 bases. Germline V gene lookup returns CDR1 SGDLS and CDR2 YYNGEE. The length of the CDR3 is 12 residues. V lost 4 bases, J lost 12 bases, and 14 bases lay in between. In DNA form, the CDR3 reads TGTGCCAGCAGCCCACCGGGGGTTGGGCAGTTCTTC. As protein: CASSPPGVGQFF.

The chain uses TRBV5-1 and TRBJ2-2; 7 nucleotides align to TRBD1. The V gene end was trimmed by 3 bases and the J gene end by 4 bases; junction bases not matched to a gene: 3. Germline values: CDR1 SGHRS, CDR2 YFSETQ. This CDR3 comprises 14 residues. CDR3 loop: CASSWGQTTGELFF. The DNA of the CDR3 is TGCGCCAGCAGCTGGGGACAGACCACCGGGGAGCTGTTTTTT. Full variable domain (outside the CDR3, taken from reference TRBV5-1 and TRBJ2-2): KAGVTQTPRYLIKTRGQQVTLSCSPISGHRSVSWYQQTPGQGLQFLFEYFSETQRNKGNFPGRFSGRQFSNSRSEMNVSTLELGDSALYLCASSWGQTTGELFFGEGSRLTVL.

This sequence joins TRBV9 and TRBJ2-1, with D tentatively TRBD2 (5 bases). CDR1 and CDR2 (germline): SGDLS, YYNGEE. This CDR3 region has 16 residues. V gave up 4 bases and J gave up 0 bases, with 14 bases separating them. Here the CDR3 reads CASSPFGKSSYNEQFF. The DNA of the CDR3 is TGTGCCAGCAGCCCTTTCGGGAAGAGCTCCTACAATGAGCAGTTCTTC.

The chain has TRBV23-1 and TRBJ1-5, with D possibly TRBD1 on 6 matching bases. TRBV23-1 is annotated as an ORF whose role is uncertain. This CDR3 spans 15 amino acids. Trimming cost V 3 bases and J 0 bases, with 9 bases left between them. The CDR3 DNA follows: TGCGCCAGCAGTCATCGGGACACTAGCAATCAGCCCCAGCATTTT. This gives the protein CASSHRDTSNQPQHF.

The chain joins TRBV11-2 to TRBJ2-7, with D maybe TRBD1 (6 bases). V was clipped by 0 bases and J by 10 bases, with 10 bases between them. There are 12 residues in the CDR3. Germline CDR1 and CDR2: SGHAT and FQNNGV. The CDR3: CASSLEGQKQYF. The CDR3 nucleotides are TGTGCCAGCAGCTTAGAAGGACAGAAACAGTACTTC.

The chain couples TRBV29-1 to TRBJ1-5; 7 nucleotides align to TRBD1. Germline assignment: CDR1 SQVTM and CDR2 ANQGSEA. The CDR3 length is 13 residues. V dropped 4 bases and J dropped 4; count of bases not matched to a gene: 4. The CDR3 is CSVGDSGNQPQHF. The CDR3 nucleotides read TGCAGCGTTGGGGACAGCGGTAATCAGCCCCAGCATTTT. Full variable domain (outside the CDR3, taken from reference TRBV29-1 and TRBJ1-5): SAVISQKPSRDICQRGTSLTIQCQVDSQVTMMFWYRQQPGQSLTLIATANQGSEATYESGFVIDKFPISRPNLTFSTLTVSNMSPEDSSIYLCSVGDSGNQPQHFGDGTRLSIL.

V usage is TRBV5-1 and J usage is TRBJ2-1, with 10 bases fitting TRBD2. J was trimmed by 7 bases and V by 9 bases; bases with no gene match: 10. CDR3 length: 14 residues. Per germline, CDR1 SGHRS and CDR2 YFSETQ. CDR3 in DNA: TGCGCCACTAGACCGGGACTAGCGTTGAATGAGCAGTTCTTC. Amino acids: CATRPGLALNEQFF.

This chain uses TRBV20-1 with TRBJ2-5; unclear D gene. Trimming shortened V by 4 bases and J by 7 bases, and 7 bases separated the two germline ends. In germline, CDR1 is DFQATT, CDR2 SNEGSKA (reference sequence). The CDR3 is 10 amino acids. The CDR3 nucleotides are TGCAGTGCTACCCAGTGGACCCAGTACTTC. This translates into CSATQWTQYF.

The V gene is TRBV29-1, the J gene TRBJ1-1; the D gene is possibly TRBD1 (5 bases). Germline CDR1 is SQVTM and CDR2 is ANQGSEA. V shed 1 base and J shed 4 bases, with 22 bases lying between them. The CDR3 extends over 17 amino acids. The CDR3 DNA follows: TGCAGCGTTGAAGGGAGGGCGACAGCGGGTGAAGGCACTGAAGCTTTCTTT. Amino acids: CSVEGRATAGEGTEAFF.

Note on this clone: The junction and the germline gene differ at one end; a read error may be behind it. The chain couples TRBV6-1 to TRBJ1-2; 9 bases fit TRBD1. CDR1 is MNHNS and CDR2 is SASEGT in the germline V gene. The length of the CDR3 is 15 residues. For the CDR3, the DNA is TGTGCCAGCAATGAACCGGGACAGGGTTTTTATGGCTACACCTTC. Protein sequence: CASNEPGQGFYGYTF.

This chain joins TRBV11-2 and TRBJ2-7; 9 nucleotides line up with TRBD1. V trimming: 5 bases; J trimming: 2 bases; junction bases outside the gene matches: 10. CDR1 is SGHAT, CDR2 FQNNGV, per germline. The CDR3 has 16 residues. CDR3 nucleotide sequence: TGTGCCAGCAGCACCATCTCGGGACAGGGTCCCTACGAGCAGTACTTC. As protein: CASSTISGQGPYEQYF.

The V gene is TRBV6-5, the J gene TRBJ2-3; 7 bases line up with TRBD1. This CDR3 comprises 14 residues. Germline V lookup: CDR1 MNHEY, CDR2 SVGAGI. V shed 5 bases and J 2 bases; nucleotides not matched to a gene: 4. The CDR3 reads CASSRGQVTDTQYF. The CDR3, as DNA: TGTGCCAGCAGTAGGGGGCAGGTCACAGATACGCAGTATTTT.

This sequence joins TRBV30 and TRBJ1-2; D possibly corresponds to TRBD1 (6 bases). The V gene's germline CDR1 is GTSNPN and CDR2 SVGIG (reference sequence). V lost 3 bases, J lost 8 bases, and 28 bases lay in between. There are 17 residues in the CDR3. CDR3 coding DNA: TGTGCCTGGAGGTTCTCGAGGACGGGACAAGGGGCAGGAGGCTACACCTTC. It codes for CAWRFSRTGQGAGGYTF.

The chain combines TRBV6-6 with TRBJ2-7, with D unclear. CDR3 length equals 13 residues. The V and J ends lost 0 bases and 0 bases respectively, with 3 bases between them. Germline loops: CDR1 MNHNY, CDR2 SVGAGI (reference sequence). CDR3 loop: CASSYSSSYEQYF. The CDR3 DNA is TGTGCCAGCAGTTACTCCTCCTCCTACGAGCAGTACTTC.

The chain combines TRBV5-4 with TRBJ2-3, with 11 bases aligning to TRBD2. The junction had 14 bases not matched to a gene; V was cut back by 2 bases and J by 3 bases. Germline V gives CDR1 SGHNT, CDR2 YYREEE (reference sequence). The CDR3 spans 19 residues. CDR3 DNA: TGTGCCAGCAGCTTAGGGGGCTCTAGCGGGAGGCGGAGAACAGATACGCAGTATTTT. Translated: CASSLGGSSGRRRTDTQYF.

The chain recombines TRBV19 with TRBJ1-5; 7 bases are a match to TRBD1. Germline CDR1 LNHDA, CDR2 SQIVND (reference sequence). This CDR3 comprises 16 residues. The V and J ends lost 4 bases and 0 bases, in that order; junction bases with no gene match: 6. CDR3 sequence reads: CASSTTGFYSNQPQHF. In DNA, the CDR3 is TGTGCCAGTAGTACGACAGGGTTTTATAGCAATCAGCCCCAGCATTTT.

This sequence joins TRBV28 and TRBJ2-7, with TRBD1 as a possible D gene (6 bases). V lost 4 bases to trimming and J lost 6 bases, with 19 bases between them. The CDR3 length is 15 residues. Per germline, CDR1 MDHEN and CDR2 SYDVKM. CDR3 in amino acids: CASSSIRDTYLEQYF. The CDR3 DNA reads TGTGCCAGCAGTTCGATCCGGGACACCTATCTCGAGCAGTACTTC.

The V call is TRBV29-1, the J call TRBJ1-5; 7 bases map to TRBD1. The V and J ends lost 6 bases and 5 bases, in that order; junction bases with no gene match: 4. Germline values: CDR1 SQVTM, CDR2 ANQGSEA. The CDR3 is 12 residues long. CDR3 region: CSVRTGHQPQHF. The CDR3 region has the DNA TGCAGCGTCCGGACAGGTCATCAGCCCCAGCATTTT.

The V call is TRBV7-9, the J call TRBJ2-7; D may be TRBD2 (5 bases). The CDR3 length is 12 residues. V lost 4 bases, J lost 6 bases, and 10 bases lay in between. CDR1 and CDR2 from the germline V gene are SEHNR and FQNEAQ (reference sequence). CDR3 sequence reads: CASSSIALEQYF. In nucleotides, the CDR3 is TGTGCCAGCAGCTCAATAGCGCTCGAGCAGTACTTC.

The chain carries TRBV27 and TRBJ2-1; TRBD1 matches 7 bases. J gave up 4 bases and V 3 bases, and 9 bases lay outside the gene matches. The length of the CDR3 is 16 residues. CDR1 and CDR2 (germline): MNHEY, SMNVEV (reference sequence). The CDR3, as DNA: TGTGCCAGCAGTTTCACCTCCGGGACAGTATACAATGAGCAGTTCTTC. It is translated as CASSFTSGTVYNEQFF.